This T cell receptor beta chain was sequenced during a study of blood T cell repertoires in COVID-19. Background on the study: PBMCs, B-cell-depleted T cells, or T cells provided the cDNA or gDNA that made up the material.

Clones were sequenced by immunoSEQ multiplex PCR, and TCRdb holds only the in-frame ones, with some missing. The sample records around 260,000 clones, 88% being singletons. The CDR3 contains 15 residues. V lost 4 bases and J 5 bases, leaving 16 bases between the germline ends. Germline V gene lookup returns CDR1 KGHDR and CDR2 SFDVKD. V usage is TRBV24-1 and J usage is TRBJ2-5, with a possible D match to TRBD1 (5 bases). The clonotype comes from a man in his sixties who had recovered from COVID-19. Sequencing used peripheral blood. The CDR3 DNA sequence: TGTGCCACCAGTGACTTCGCAGGGAAGAGGGAGACCCAGTACTTC. Protein product: CATSDFAGKRETQYF.